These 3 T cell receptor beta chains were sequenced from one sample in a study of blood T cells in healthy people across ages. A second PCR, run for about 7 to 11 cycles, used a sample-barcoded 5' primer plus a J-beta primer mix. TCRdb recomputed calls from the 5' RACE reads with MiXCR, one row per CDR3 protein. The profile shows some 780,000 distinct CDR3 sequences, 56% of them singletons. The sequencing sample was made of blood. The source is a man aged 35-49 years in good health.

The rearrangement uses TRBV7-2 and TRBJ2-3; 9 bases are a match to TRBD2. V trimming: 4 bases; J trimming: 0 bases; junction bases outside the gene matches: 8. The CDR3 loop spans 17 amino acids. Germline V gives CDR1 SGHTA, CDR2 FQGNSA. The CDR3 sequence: CASSSSYAGGSTDTQYF. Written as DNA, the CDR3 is TGTGCCAGCAGCTCCTCCTACGCGGGGGGGAGCACAGATACGCAGTATTTT. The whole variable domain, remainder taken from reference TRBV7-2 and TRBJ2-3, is GAGVSQSPSNKVTEKGKDVELRCDPISGHTALYWYRQSLGQGLEFLIYFQGNSAPDKSGLPSDRFSAERTGGSVSTLTIQRTQQEDSAVYLCASSSSYAGGSTDTQYFGPGTRLTVL.

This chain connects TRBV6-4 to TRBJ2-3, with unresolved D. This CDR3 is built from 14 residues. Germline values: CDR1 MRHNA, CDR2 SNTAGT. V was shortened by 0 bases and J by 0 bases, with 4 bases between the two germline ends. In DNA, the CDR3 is TGTGCCAGCAGTGACTCGCTAAGCACAGATACGCAGTATTTT. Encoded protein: CASSDSLSTDTQYF.

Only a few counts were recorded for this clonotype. CDR3 in amino acids: CSARQTSGGFTDTQYF. For the CDR3, the DNA is TGCAGTGCTAGACAAACTAGCGGGGGATTCACAGATACGCAGTATTTT. This rearrangement joins TRBV20-1 to TRBJ2-3; 11 bases are a match to TRBD2. The CDR3 is 16 residues long. CDR1 and CDR2 (germline): DFQATT, SNEGSKA (reference sequence). Trimming at V came to 2 bases and at J to 2 bases, leaving 6 bases not matched to a gene.